This note documents a single T cell receptor (beta chain) sequence. What it binds is unknown. Per the germline V gene, CDR1 is GTSNPN and CDR2 is SVGIG (reference sequence). V lost 0 bases and J 7 bases, leaving 16 bases between the germline ends. This CDR3 comprises 16 residues. The data originate from a study of PD-1 blockade in classical Hodgkin lymphoma. With no exception, relapse followed autologous stem cell transplantation in all patients, and brentuximab vedotin exposure varied. Some clones are missing from TCRdb's copy, which holds only in-frame ones; the method was immunoSEQ multiplex PCR. Of 40,000 to 45,000 clones detected, more than 70% appear once; the ten largest clones hold 13%. General observations from the study: What drove the repertoire differences, possibly disease activity or prior therapy, has not been defined.

The V gene is TRBV30, the J gene TRBJ1-6; D not resolved. The sample in question was peripheral blood mononuclear cells (PBMCs), obtained at baseline. This sequence originates from a human donor with classical Hodgkin lymphoma. CDR3 in amino acids: CAWSVKAPHENSPLHF. CDR3 in DNA: TGTGCCTGGAGTGTAAAGGCTCCCCACGAAAATTCACCCCTCCACTTT.